Included here is one T cell receptor (beta chain) sequence, with context. This sample was included in a study of blood T cell repertoires in COVID-19. The protocol was immunoSEQ multiplex PCR, while the TCRdb copy is restricted to in-frame clones and leaves out a portion. Of just under 60,000 clones listed, around 87% were seen once; the top ten hold around 7.4%. The source of this sequence is a human donor with active COVID-19. The donor label of this sample is uncertain. The sample comprised peripheral blood.

The CDR3 nucleotides are TGTGCCAGCAGCGATCAGGCGGGGTACGAGCAGTACTTC. As protein: CASSDQAGYEQYF. V usage is TRBV7-2 and J usage is TRBJ2-7; D might be TRBD2 (6 bases). This CDR3 has 13 amino acids. Trimming removed 5 bases from V and 4 bases from J, with 12 bases in between. From germline, CDR1 is SGHTA and CDR2 FQGNSA.